This record covers a single TCR beta chain. Germline V lookup: CDR1 SGDLS, CDR2 YYNGEE. The length of the CDR3 is 14 residues. Trimming left V 0 bases short and J 1 base short, with 7 bases between. This record belongs to a study of OX40 agonist ivuxolimab in advanced cancers. TCRdb's copy holds only in-frame clones and misses some; the assay was immunoSEQ multiplex PCR. This table holds about 83,000 clones, approximately 85% found once. The sequence was obtained from an adult with an advanced solid tumor such as melanoma, head and neck, liver or kidney cancer. The source was CD4+ or CD8+ T cells sorted from blood, collected in a trial of the OX40 agonist ivuxolimab. This rearrangement joins TRBV9 to TRBJ1-1, with D possibly matching TRBD1 (5 bases). For the CDR3, the DNA is TGTGCCAGCAGCGTAGACAGGTGGAACACTGAAGCTTTCTTT. Protein sequence: CASSVDRWNTEAFF.